This T cell receptor beta chain appears in the sequencing data of a study of CD8 T cells in Susac syndrome. The authors sequenced TCR beta from blood CD8+ and CD4+ T cells. Each multiple sclerosis control was a treatment-naive patient with relapsing-remitting disease that was either stable or active. Bulk CD8+ and CD4+ cells came from magnetic negative isolation; CD8+ TEMRA by FACS. Trimming stripped 0 bases from V and 5 bases from J, with 13 bases between. Germline V gives CDR1 LGHDT, CDR2 YNNKEL (reference sequence). This CDR3 has 15 amino acids. RNA amounts of 0.5 to 1 ug underwent reverse transcription with random hexamers. Multiplex immunoSEQ PCR targeted 54 Vbeta and 13 Jbeta TCR beta segments. TCRdb re-analysed the immunoSEQ multiplex PCR reads in MiXCR, keeping a single row per CDR3 protein. Altogether roughly 150,000 distinct CDR3 sequences are present, 95% to 96% being singletons, with the ten largest covering 0.14% to 0.15%.

The sequenced material came from CD8+ T cells from PBMCs. This rearrangement joins TRBV3-1 to TRBJ1-2; no clear D gene. This receptor was obtained from a human donor with multiple sclerosis. In nucleotides, the CDR3 is TGTGCCAGCAGCCAAGATGTACAGCCACCTTATGGCTACACCTTC. Protein sequence: CASSQDVQPPYGYTF.